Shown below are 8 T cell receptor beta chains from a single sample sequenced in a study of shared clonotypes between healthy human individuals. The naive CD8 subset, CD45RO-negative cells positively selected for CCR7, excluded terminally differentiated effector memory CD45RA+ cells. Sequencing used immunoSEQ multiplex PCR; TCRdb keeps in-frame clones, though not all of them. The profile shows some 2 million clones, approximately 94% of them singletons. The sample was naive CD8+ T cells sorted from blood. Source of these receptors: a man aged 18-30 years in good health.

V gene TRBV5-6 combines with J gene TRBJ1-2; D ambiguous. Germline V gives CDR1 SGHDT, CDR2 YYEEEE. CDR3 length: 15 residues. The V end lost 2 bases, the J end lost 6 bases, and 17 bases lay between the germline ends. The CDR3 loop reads CASSFWEGVADGYTF. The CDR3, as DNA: TGTGCCAGCAGCTTTTGGGAGGGTGTGGCGGATGGCTACACCTTC.

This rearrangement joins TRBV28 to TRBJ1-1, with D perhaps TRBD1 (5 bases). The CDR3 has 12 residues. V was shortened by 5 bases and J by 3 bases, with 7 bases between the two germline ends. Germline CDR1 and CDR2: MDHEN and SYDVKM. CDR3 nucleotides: TGTGCCAGCAGTCGGGGCTACACTGAAGCTTTCTTT. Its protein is CASSRGYTEAFF.

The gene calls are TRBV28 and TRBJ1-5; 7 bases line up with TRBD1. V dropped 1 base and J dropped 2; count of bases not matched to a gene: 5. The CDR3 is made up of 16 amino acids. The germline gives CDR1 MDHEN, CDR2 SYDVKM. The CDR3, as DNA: TGTGCCAGCAGTTTATATCCAGGGGGGGGCAATCAGCCCCAGCATTTT. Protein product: CASSLYPGGGNQPQHF.

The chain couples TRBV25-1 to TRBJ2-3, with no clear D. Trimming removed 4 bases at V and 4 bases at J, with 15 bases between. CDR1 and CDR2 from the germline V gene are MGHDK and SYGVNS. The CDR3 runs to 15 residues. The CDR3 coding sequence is TGTGCCAGCAGTGCTTTCGCCTCGGGCCCAGATACGCAGTATTTT. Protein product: CASSAFASGPDTQYF.

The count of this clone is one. CDR3 DNA sequence: TGTGCCTGGAGTGTCGGGGTCGGTGAGACCCAGTACTTC. Translated, it gives CAWSVGVGETQYF. The V gene is TRBV30, the J gene TRBJ2-5, with D perhaps matching TRBD2 (5 bases). The germline gives CDR1 GTSNPN, CDR2 SVGIG (reference sequence). Trimming removed 0 bases at V and 5 bases at J, with 10 bases between. The CDR3 loop spans 13 amino acids.

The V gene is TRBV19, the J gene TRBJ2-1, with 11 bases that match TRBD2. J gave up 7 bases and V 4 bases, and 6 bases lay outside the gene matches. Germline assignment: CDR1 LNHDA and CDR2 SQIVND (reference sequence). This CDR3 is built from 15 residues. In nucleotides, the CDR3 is TGTGCCAGTAGTACCGAACTAGCGGGAGAGAATGAGCAGTTCTTC. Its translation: CASSTELAGENEQFF.

CDR3 coding DNA: TGCGCCAGCAGCTTTACAGGGGGCGAAGTTAACTATGGCTACACCTTC. Protein product: CASSFTGGEVNYGYTF. The chain combines TRBV5-1 with TRBJ1-2, with 9 bases identical to TRBD1. After removal of 2 bases from V and 1 base from J, the junction contained 6 bases not matched to a gene. The CDR3 runs to 16 residues. The V gene's germline CDR1 is SGHRS and CDR2 YFSETQ.

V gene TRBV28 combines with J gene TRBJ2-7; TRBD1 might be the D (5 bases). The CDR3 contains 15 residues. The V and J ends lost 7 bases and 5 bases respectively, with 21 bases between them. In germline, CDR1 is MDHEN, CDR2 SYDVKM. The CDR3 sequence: CASTFLQGSQDEQYF. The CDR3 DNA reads TGTGCCAGCACCTTTCTCCAGGGTTCACAGGACGAGCAGTACTTC.